These 25 T cell receptor beta chains share one sample of origin, sequenced in a study of blood T cell repertoires in COVID-19. Clones were read by immunoSEQ multiplex PCR, and TCRdb kept only the in-frame ones, dropping some. The sample consists of about 98,000 clones, roughly 82% of them appearing once. The sample consisted of peripheral blood. These receptors originate from a man aged 65-85 years with active or convalescent COVID-19.

The gene calls are TRBV5-1 and TRBJ2-3; tentative D call: TRBD2 (5 bases). CDR3 size: 14 residues. Germline V CDR1 and CDR2: SGHRS, YFSETQ. V was shortened by 4 bases and J by 5 bases, with 14 bases between the two germline ends. The CDR3 region has the DNA TGCGCCAGCAGCGAGGGCGGTTTCATAGATACGCAGTATTTT. This gives the protein CASSEGGFIDTQYF.

As to this clone: Other DNA sequences in this sample translate to the same CDR3. V usage is TRBV29-1 and J usage is TRBJ2-3, with unresolved D. The CDR3 spans 10 residues. V shed 6 bases and J shed 6 bases, with 7 bases lying between them. Per the germline V gene, CDR1 is SQVTM and CDR2 is ANQGSEA. The CDR3 sequence is CSVLSDTQYF. Written as DNA, the CDR3 is TGCAGCGTCCTGTCGGATACGCAGTATTTT.

The chain links TRBV11-3 to TRBJ2-3, with 9 bases that match TRBD2. This CDR3 contains 18 residues. Trimming took 2 bases from V and 5 from J; bases not matched to a gene: 14. The germline V gene encodes CDR1 SGHNT and CDR2 YENEEA. CDR3 DNA sequence: TGTGCCAGCAGCTTACGTGGAAGCGGGGGGCGAAGAAAAGATACGCAGTATTTT. Its translation is CASSLRGSGGRRKDTQYF.

The V call is TRBV6-2 or TRBV6-3, the J call TRBJ1-6, with TRBD1 matching over 7 bases. This CDR3 contains 12 residues. Unmatched junction bases numbered 0, after V lost 5 bases and J lost 8 bases. Germline V CDR1 and CDR2: MNHEY, SVGEGT. CDR3: CASSTGDSPLHF. DNA of the CDR3: TGTGCCAGCAGTACAGGGGATTCACCCCTCCACTTT.

The chain links TRBV9 to TRBJ2-1; possibly TRBD2 for D (7 bases). The CDR3 loop spans 16 amino acids. Looked up from germline, CDR1 is SGDLS and CDR2 is YYNGEE. Trimming left V 0 bases short and J 10 bases short, with 20 bases between. The DNA of the CDR3 is TGTGCCAGCAGCGTAGCCACGGCGGGGGCGCTCCCCGAGCAGTTCTTC. Translating gives CASSVATAGALPEQFF. Full variable domain (remainder filled in from reference TRBV9 and TRBJ2-1): DSGVTQTPKHLITATGQRVTLRCSPRSGDLSVYWYQQSLDQGLQFLIQYYNGEERAKGNILERFSAQQFPDLHSELNLSSLELGDSALYFCASSVATAGALPEQFFGPGTRLTVL.

The rearrangement uses TRBV6-2 or TRBV6-3 and TRBJ2-5, with 9 positions matching TRBD2. The CDR3 totals 16 residues. V trimming: 0 bases; J trimming: 4 bases; junction bases outside the gene matches: 6. Germline-derived CDR1 and CDR2 are MNHEY and SVGEGT. Written as DNA, the CDR3 is TGTGCCAGCAGTTACTCGCGCGGGACTAGCTTAGAGACCCAGTACTTC. Its protein product is CASSYSRGTSLETQYF.

The V and J genes are TRBV5-5 and TRBJ2-5, with TRBD2 as a possible D gene (6 bases). V was trimmed by 2 bases and J by 5 bases, leaving 10 bases between them. The CDR3 consists of 13 residues. Germline lookup yields CDR1 SGHKS and CDR2 YYEKEE (reference sequence). DNA of the CDR3: TGTGCCAGCAGCTTCGGGGGAGTGGAGACCCAGTACTTC. This translates into CASSFGGVETQYF.

This clone was picked up one time. The J gene is TRBJ1-3, the V gene TRBV11-2; D is possibly TRBD1 (6 bases). The CDR3 length is 13 residues. V gave up 6 bases and J gave up 2 bases, with 8 bases separating them. Germline CDR1 is SGHAT and CDR2 is FQNNGV. The CDR3 sequence: CASRQGAGNTIYF. The DNA of the CDR3 is TGTGCCAGCAGACAGGGAGCTGGAAACACCATATATTTT.

Concerning this clone: One junction end does not reproduce the germline sequence, and a read error may be involved. The J gene is TRBJ2-1, the V gene TRBV15, with D perhaps matching TRBD1 (6 bases). The germline CDR1 and CDR2 sequences are LNHNV and YYDKDF (reference sequence). The CDR3 sequence is 14 residues long. This CDR3 reads CATSSRGLNNDQFF. The CDR3 nucleotides are TGTGCCACCAGCAGTAGGGGGTTGAACAATGATCAGTTCTTC. The variable domain in full, with the rest retrieved from reference TRBV15 and TRBJ2-1, is DAMVIQNPRYQVTQFGKPVTLSCSQTLNHNVMYWYQQKSSQAPKLLFHYYDKDFNNEADTPDNFQSRRPNTSFCFLDIRSPGLGDTAMYLCATSSRGLNNDQFFGPGTRLTVL.

This sequence joins TRBV7-2 and TRBJ2-7; TRBD2 might be the D (6 bases). The CDR3 consists of 14 residues. Germline V gives CDR1 SGHTA, CDR2 FQGNSA. V lost 3 bases and J lost 6, with 15 bases in between. The CDR3: CASSFMKGGTEQYF. The CDR3 DNA reads TGTGCCAGCAGCTTTATGAAGGGAGGTACCGAGCAGTACTTC.

The V call is TRBV11-2, the J call TRBJ2-7; D is perhaps TRBD1 (6 bases). Deletions cut 5 bases from V and 0 bases from J, with 8 bases between. The CDR3 is 13 residues long. Germline V gene lookup returns CDR1 SGHAT and CDR2 FQNNGV. CDR3 DNA sequence: TGTGCCAGCAGCCAAGGGGGCTCCTACGAGCAGTACTTC. This sequence encodes CASSQGGSYEQYF.

The genes are TRBV27 and TRBJ1-5; D is unresolved. The CDR3 contains 13 residues. Deletions cut 2 bases from V and 6 bases from J, with 8 bases between. CDR1 and CDR2 from the germline V gene are MNHEY and SMNVEV (reference sequence). The CDR3 DNA reads as TGTGCCAGCAGTTTAAGAGGGAGTCAGCCCCAGCATTTT. Translating it yields CASSLRGSQPQHF.

The CDR3 region has the DNA TGCGCCAGCAGCCAAGGTGTTAGCGGGGGGGCGTGGGATACGCAGTATTTT. Translated: CASSQGVSGGAWDTQYF. The chain combines TRBV4-1 with TRBJ2-3; 11 bases align to TRBD2. Germline V lookup: CDR1 MGHRA, CDR2 YSYEKL. This CDR3 region has 17 residues. With 1 base clipped from V and 6 bases from J, the junction kept 9 bases outside the gene matches.

The genes are TRBV21-1 and TRBJ1-1; the table gives TRBD1 as D, unverified against the DNA. TRBV21-1 is a documented pseudogene. The CDR3 sequence is 14 residues long. The CDR3 region has the DNA TGTGCCAGCAGGGCGACAGGGTTTAACACTGAAGCTTTCTTT. Its translation is CASRATGFNTEAFF.

V and J are TRBV5-4 and TRBJ2-7, with a weak D call TRBD2 (6 bases). V was shortened by 1 base and J by 2 bases, with 13 bases between the two germline ends. The CDR3 loop spans 15 amino acids. Germline values: CDR1 SGHNT, CDR2 YYREEE (reference sequence). CDR3 loop: CASSLRSGSPYEQYF. The CDR3 DNA is TGTGCCAGCAGCTTGAGAAGCGGGTCGCCCTACGAGCAGTACTTC.

This clone was counted only a few times. This chain connects TRBV10-3 to TRBJ2-1; 14 nucleotides match TRBD2. The CDR3 spans 15 residues. The trim removed 7 bases at V and 5 bases at J, leaving 4 bases unmatched. Per germline, CDR1 ENHRY and CDR2 SYGVKD. The CDR3 here is CAITKTSGGDNEQFF. In nucleotides, the CDR3 is TGTGCCATCACCAAGACTAGCGGGGGGGACAATGAGCAGTTCTTC.

The V gene is TRBV4-2, the J gene TRBJ2-3; the match to TRBD2 covers 7 bases. Germline V CDR1 and CDR2: LGHNA, YNFKEQ. The J segment lost 2 bases and the V segment lost 3 bases, leaving 5 bases of the junction unmatched. This CDR3 spans 15 amino acids. In DNA, the CDR3 is TGTGCCAGCAGCCAGGGGGGGGGAAACACAGATACGCAGTATTTT. Translated: CASSQGGGNTDTQYF.

This clone was counted once. The chain recombines TRBV7-9 with TRBJ2-5, with D possibly TRBD1 on 6 matching bases. V was shortened by 5 bases and J by 5 bases, with 18 bases between the two germline ends. This CDR3 has 15 residues. Germline V gene sequence: CDR1 SEHNR, CDR2 FQNEAQ (reference sequence). The CDR3 sequence: CASSPRARGEETQYF. The CDR3 bases are TGTGCCAGCAGCCCCCGGGCCAGGGGTGAGGAGACCCAGTACTTC.

The chain employs TRBV5-1 and TRBJ2-7, with D perhaps TRBD2 (6 bases). The CDR3 covers 17 residues. Trimming left V 3 bases short and J 0 bases short, with 19 bases between. Germline V gene data show CDR1 as SGHRS and CDR2 as YFSETQ. The DNA of the CDR3 is TGCGCCAGCAGCTCCATGCCCGGGACCGGGAGCTCCTACGAGCAGTACTTC. As protein: CASSSMPGTGSSYEQYF.

The V and J genes are TRBV7-2 and TRBJ2-3, with 11 bases identical to TRBD2. This CDR3 comprises 18 residues. J was trimmed by 0 bases and V by 1 base; bases with no gene match: 6. CDR1 is SGHTA and CDR2 is FQGNSA in the germline V gene. CDR3 protein: CASSLVIAGGTSTDTQYF. The CDR3, as DNA: TGTGCCAGCAGCTTAGTGATAGCGGGGGGGACTAGCACAGATACGCAGTATTTT.

This chain links TRBV7-2 with TRBJ2-3; 14 bases line up with TRBD2. This CDR3 is 19 amino acids long. Germline loops: CDR1 SGHTA, CDR2 FQGNSA. With 5 bases clipped from V and 1 base from J, the junction kept 11 bases outside the gene matches. The CDR3 DNA reads as TGTGCCAGCAGCCCAGTCCCGGGACTAGCGGGGGCTCGCACAGATACGCAGTATTTT. This codes for CASSPVPGLAGARTDTQYF.

There are a few counts of this clone. The rearrangement uses TRBV7-3 and TRBJ2-2; D is possibly TRBD1 (5 bases). Germline lookup yields CDR1 SGHTA and CDR2 FQGTGA. The V gene lost 5 bases and the J gene lost 6 bases, with 19 bases spanning the gap. There are 16 residues in the CDR3. This CDR3 is CASSLLSGLSPGELFF. The CDR3 region has the DNA TGTGCCAGCAGCCTCCTCTCAGGGTTGTCACCCGGGGAGCTGTTTTTT. The entire variable domain, with the rest obtained from reference TRBV7-3 and TRBJ2-2, is as follows: GAGVSQTPSNKVTEKGKYVELRCDPISGHTALYWYRQSLGQGPEFLIYFQGTGAADDSGLPNDRFFAVRPEGSVSTLKIQRTERGDSAVYLCASSLLSGLSPGELFFGEGSRLTVL.

The chain joins TRBV5-1 to TRBJ2-2; 7 nucleotides match TRBD1. Germline V gene data show CDR1 as SGHRS and CDR2 as YFSETQ. With 4 bases clipped from V and 7 bases from J, the junction kept 13 bases outside the gene matches. This CDR3 has 16 residues. CDR3 DNA sequence: TGCGCCAGCAGCCCCTCGAGACAGGGATGGAACGGGGAGCTGTTTTTT. This codes for CASSPSRQGWNGELFF.

The gene calls are TRBV5-6 and TRBJ2-1; TRBD2 matches 12 bases. CDR1 SGHDT and CDR2 YYEEEE come from the germline V gene. With 4 bases clipped from V and 3 bases from J, the junction kept 8 bases outside the gene matches. The CDR3 contains 17 residues. The CDR3 DNA follows: TGTGCCAGCAGCCGACTAGCGGGGGCTCCGAGCTACAATGAGCAGTTCTTC. Its translation is CASSRLAGAPSYNEQFF.

The V call is TRBV4-1, the J call TRBJ1-1, with 7 bases fitting TRBD1. This CDR3 has 14 amino acids. The trim removed 1 base at V and 4 bases at J, leaving 3 bases unmatched. Germline V gives CDR1 MGHRA, CDR2 YSYEKL. In DNA form, the CDR3 reads TGCGCCAGCAGCCAAGGGCCAGGGGGCACTGAAGCTTTCTTT. Translation: CASSQGPGGTEAFF.